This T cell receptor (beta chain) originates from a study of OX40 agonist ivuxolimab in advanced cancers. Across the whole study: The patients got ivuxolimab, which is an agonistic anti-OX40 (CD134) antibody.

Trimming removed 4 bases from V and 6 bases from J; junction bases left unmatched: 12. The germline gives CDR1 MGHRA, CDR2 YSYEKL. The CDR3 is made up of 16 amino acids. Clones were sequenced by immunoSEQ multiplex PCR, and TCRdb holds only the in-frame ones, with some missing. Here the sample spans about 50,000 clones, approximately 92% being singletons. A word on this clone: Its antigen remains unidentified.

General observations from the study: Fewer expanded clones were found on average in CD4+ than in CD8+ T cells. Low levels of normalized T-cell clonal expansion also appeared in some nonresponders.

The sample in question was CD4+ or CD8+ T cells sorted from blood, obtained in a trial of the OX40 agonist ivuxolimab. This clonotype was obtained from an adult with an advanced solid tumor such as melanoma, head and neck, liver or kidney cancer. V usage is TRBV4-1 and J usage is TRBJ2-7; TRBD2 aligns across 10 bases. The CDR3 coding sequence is TGCGCCAGCAGCCGTAGGCCAGGGACTAGCGTCACCGAGCAGTACTTC. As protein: CASSRRPGTSVTEQYF.